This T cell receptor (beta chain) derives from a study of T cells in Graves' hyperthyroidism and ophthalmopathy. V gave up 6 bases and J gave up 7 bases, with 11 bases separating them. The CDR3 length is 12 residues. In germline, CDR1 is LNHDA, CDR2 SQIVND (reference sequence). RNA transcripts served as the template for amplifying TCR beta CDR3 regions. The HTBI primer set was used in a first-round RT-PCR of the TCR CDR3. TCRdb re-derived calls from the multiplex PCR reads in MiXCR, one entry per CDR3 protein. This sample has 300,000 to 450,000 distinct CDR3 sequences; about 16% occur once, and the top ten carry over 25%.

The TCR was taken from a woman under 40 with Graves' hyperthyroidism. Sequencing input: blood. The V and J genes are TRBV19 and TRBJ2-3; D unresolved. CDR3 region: CASRSSTYTQYF. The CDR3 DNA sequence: TGTGCCAGTAGGAGCTCGACATATACGCAGTATTTT.